The 16 T cell receptor beta chains reported below all come from one sample, sequenced in a study of T cells in Graves' hyperthyroidism and ophthalmopathy. Amplification yielded TCR beta CDR3 regions, with RNA transcripts as the source. The TCR CDR3 was amplified in a first-round RT-PCR using the HTBI primer set. TCRdb independently ran MiXCR on the multiplex PCR reads; one entry per CDR3 protein. The sample gives about 400,000 distinct CDR3 sequences, 11% to 15% of which show up once; around 27% is in the top ten. The sequenced sample consisted of blood. The receptors derive from a man over 45 with Graves' ophthalmopathy.

The rearrangement uses TRBV6-1 and TRBJ2-5, with 8 bases lining up with TRBD1. The trim removed 7 bases at V and 4 bases at J, leaving 5 bases unmatched. Germline assignment: CDR1 MNHNS and CDR2 SASEGT. The CDR3 runs 13 residues. CDR3 coding DNA: TGTGCCAGCACCTCAGGGGGCTCAGAGACCCAGTACTTC. Residues: CASTSGGSETQYF.

This clonotype was counted only a few times. The chain uses TRBV20-1 and TRBJ1-5, with D possibly TRBD1 on 5 matching bases. CDR1 and CDR2 (germline): DFQATT, SNEGSKA (reference sequence). The CDR3 contains 16 residues. V gave up 4 bases and J gave up 0 bases, with 16 bases separating them. The CDR3 DNA reads TGCAGTGCTACAGGGAGCGCTCCTCTTAGCAATCAGCCCCAGCATTTT. Residues: CSATGSAPLSNQPQHF.

This clonotype has a count of ten or more. This chain uses TRBV12-5 with TRBJ2-1; the D call may be TRBD1 or TRBD2 (5 bases each). Germline CDR1 is LGHNT and CDR2 is FRNRAP. This CDR3 has 18 amino acids. With 0 bases removed from V and 0 bases from J, the gap between germline ends came to 15 bases. CDR3 region: CASGLVPGPGSSYNEQFF. CDR3 DNA sequence: TGTGCTAGTGGTTTGGTACCCGGCCCAGGGAGCTCCTACAATGAGCAGTTCTTC. The variable domain in full, with the rest retrieved from reference TRBV12-5 and TRBJ2-1, is DARVTQTPRHKVTEMGQEVTMRCQPILGHNTVFWYRQTMMQGLELLAYFRNRAPLDDSGMPKDRFSAEMPDATLATLKIQPSEPRDSAVYFCASGLVPGPGSSYNEQFFGPGTRLTVL.

This clonotype has only a few counts. CDR3 region: CASSIRPSMADTQYF. CDR3 in DNA: TGTGCCAGTAGTATACGTCCGTCTATGGCAGATACGCAGTATTTT. V is TRBV19 and J is TRBJ2-3; no clear D gene. The CDR3 consists of 15 residues. V lost 2 bases, J lost 4 bases, and 13 bases lay in between. Germline V gives CDR1 LNHDA, CDR2 SQIVND (reference sequence).

This chain links TRBV27 with TRBJ2-5; 12 bases match TRBD2. The CDR3 consists of 17 residues. The germline V gene encodes CDR1 MNHEY and CDR2 SMNVEV (reference sequence). J lost 5 bases, V lost 6 bases, and 13 bases had no gene match. CDR3 DNA sequence: TGTGCCAGCAGCGATATTACGACTAGCGGGAGTAAGGAGACCCAGTACTTC. It yields the protein CASSDITTSGSKETQYF.

There are many counts of this clonotype. The rearrangement uses TRBV4-1 and TRBJ2-1; D is unresolved. Germline V gene lookup returns CDR1 MGHRA and CDR2 YSYEKL. The CDR3 sequence is 13 residues long. V was pared by 6 bases and J by 7 bases, with 13 bases between. The CDR3 sequence is CASSRSAVNEQFF. CDR3 nucleotides: TGCGCCAGCAGTAGATCGGCCGTTAATGAGCAGTTCTTC.

This clonotype showed up just a few times. The rearrangement joins TRBV7-9 to TRBJ2-1; 13 bases fit TRBD2. V shed 6 bases and J 8 bases; nucleotides not matched to a gene: 10. Per the germline V gene, CDR1 is SEHNR and CDR2 is FQNEAQ (reference sequence). CDR3 size: 16 residues. In DNA, the CDR3 is TGTGCCAGCAGGCCTACTAGCGGGAGGGCCGTGGATGAGCAGTTCTTC. Translation gives CASRPTSGRAVDEQFF.

This clonotype was counted many times. The rearrangement joins TRBV5-5 to TRBJ2-1; D assignment may be TRBD1 or TRBD2 (5 bases each). Trimming pared 4 bases from V and 4 bases from J, leaving 15 bases between. Germline CDR1 is SGHKS and CDR2 is YYEKEE (reference sequence). There are 15 residues in the CDR3. CDR3 in DNA: TGTGCCAGCAGCAGAGGGCAGGGAGATTACAATGAGCAGTTCTTC. Translated: CASSRGQGDYNEQFF. The variable domain in full, with the rest retrieved from reference TRBV5-5 and TRBJ2-1, is DAGVTQSPTHLIKTRGQQVTLRCSPISGHKSVSWYQQVLGQGPQFIFQYYEKEERGRGNFPDRFSARQFPNYSSELNVNALLLGDSALYLCASSRGQGDYNEQFFGPGTRLTVL.

CDR3: CASSLALGQVLETQYF. In DNA form, the CDR3 reads TGTGCCAGCAGCTTAGCGCTCGGACAGGTTCTAGAGACCCAGTACTTC. This sequence joins TRBV7-9 and TRBJ2-5, with 7 positions matching TRBD1. Germline assignment: CDR1 SEHNR and CDR2 FQNEAQ (reference sequence). The CDR3 spans 16 residues. J lost 4 bases, V lost 0 bases, and 8 bases had no gene match.

The chain combines TRBV15 with TRBJ1-4; D not resolved. The CDR3 contains 16 residues. V lost 0 bases, J lost 5 bases, and 13 bases lay in between. Looked up from germline, CDR1 is LNHNV and CDR2 is YYDKDF (reference sequence). CDR3 bases: TGTGCCACCAGCAGAGAGCGGGTCGCAGCGAATGAAAAACTGTTTTTT. Amino acid sequence: CATSRERVAANEKLFF.

This clonotype has a count of ten or more. The chain carries TRBV30 and TRBJ2-7; D gene unclear. The V gene's germline CDR1 is GTSNPN and CDR2 SVGIG (reference sequence). Deletions cut 6 bases from V and 0 bases from J, with 12 bases between. The CDR3 contains 13 residues. CDR3 loop: CACGPRSSYEQYF. CDR3 DNA: TGTGCCTGTGGGCCTCGGAGCTCCTACGAGCAGTACTTC.

The sample holds many counts of this clonotype. The chain combines TRBV7-9 with TRBJ2-7; TRBD2 aligns across 7 bases. Germline lookup yields CDR1 SEHNR and CDR2 FQNEAQ (reference sequence). The J segment lost 4 bases and the V segment lost 4 bases, leaving 19 bases of the junction unmatched. The CDR3 is 18 residues long. The CDR3 region has the DNA TGTGCCAGCAGCTCCACAGTTGGGGGAGGGCCAAGAAGGTACGAGCAGTACTTC. It codes for CASSSTVGGGPRRYEQYF.

The chain uses TRBV19 and TRBJ1-1, with TRBD1 matching over 12 bases. This CDR3 has 15 amino acids. The V segment lost 6 bases and the J segment 3 bases; nucleotides outside the gene matches: 5. Germline V gene sequence: CDR1 LNHDA, CDR2 SQIVND (reference sequence). The CDR3 spells CASRGQGALDTEAFF. Here the CDR3 DNA reads TGTGCCAGTAGGGGACAGGGGGCGCTGGACACTGAAGCTTTCTTT.

A few counts support this clonotype. This chain links TRBV5-5 with TRBJ1-5, with D unresolved. CDR3 length equals 15 residues. V dropped 0 bases and J dropped 3 bases, with 10 bases sitting between them. CDR1 is SGHKS and CDR2 is YYEKEE in the germline V gene (reference sequence). This CDR3 is CASSLGDVLNQPQHF. The CDR3, as DNA: TGTGCCAGCAGCTTGGGAGACGTCCTCAATCAGCCCCAGCATTTT. Using reference TRBV5-5 and TRBJ1-5 for the parts outside the CDR3, the full variable domain is DAGVTQSPTHLIKTRGQQVTLRCSPISGHKSVSWYQQVLGQGPQFIFQYYEKEERGRGNFPDRFSARQFPNYSSELNVNALLLGDSALYLCASSLGDVLNQPQHFGDGTRLSIL.

This clonotype was recorded many times. The genes are TRBV6-2 or TRBV6-3 and TRBJ1-5; D ambiguous. V gave up 2 bases and J gave up 5 bases, with 7 bases separating them. CDR3 length: 13 residues. Germline V gene sequence: CDR1 MNHEY, CDR2 SVGEGT. The CDR3 is CASSYRGDQPQHF. In nucleotides, the CDR3 is TGTGCCAGCAGTTACCGGGGAGATCAGCCCCAGCATTTT.

This clonotype appeared many times. The chain recombines TRBV3-1 with TRBJ1-1; D remains ambiguous. The germline V gene has CDR1 LGHDT and CDR2 YNNKEL (reference sequence). This CDR3 region has 15 residues. Trimming cost V 0 bases and J 2 bases, with 10 bases left between them. CDR3 in DNA: TGTGCCAGCAGCCAAGATAGGCCGGGAAACACTGAAGCTTTCTTT. Translation gives CASSQDRPGNTEAFF.